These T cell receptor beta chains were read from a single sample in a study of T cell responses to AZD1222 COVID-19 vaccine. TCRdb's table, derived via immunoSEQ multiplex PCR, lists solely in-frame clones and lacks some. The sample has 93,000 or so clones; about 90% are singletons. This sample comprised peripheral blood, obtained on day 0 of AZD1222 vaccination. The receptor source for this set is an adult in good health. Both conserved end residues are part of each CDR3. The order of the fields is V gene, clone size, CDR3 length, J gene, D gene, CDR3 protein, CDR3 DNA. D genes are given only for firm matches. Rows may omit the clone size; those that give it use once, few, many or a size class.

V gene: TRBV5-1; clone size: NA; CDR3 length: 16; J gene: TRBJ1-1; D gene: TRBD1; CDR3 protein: CASSLGGLTGYTEAFF; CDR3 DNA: TGCGCCAGCAGCTTGGGGGGCCTGACAGGGTACACTGAAGCTTTCTTT
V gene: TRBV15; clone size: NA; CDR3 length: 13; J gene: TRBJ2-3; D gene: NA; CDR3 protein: CATSRRGSEAQYF; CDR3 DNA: TGTGCCACCAGCCGCCGCGGATCAGAGGCGCAGTATTTT
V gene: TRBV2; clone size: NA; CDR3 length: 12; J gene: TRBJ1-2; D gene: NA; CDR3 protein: CASRRVGYGYTF; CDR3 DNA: TGTGCCAGCAGGAGGGTCGGCTATGGCTACACCTTC
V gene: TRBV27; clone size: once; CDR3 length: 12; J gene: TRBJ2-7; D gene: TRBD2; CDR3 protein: CASRTYSGSPYF; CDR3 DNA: TGTGCCAGCAGAACCTATAGCGGGAGTCCCTACTTC
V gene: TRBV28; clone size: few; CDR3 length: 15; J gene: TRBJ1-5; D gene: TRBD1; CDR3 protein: CASRPQTGLGQPQHF; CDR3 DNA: TGTGCCAGCAGACCTCAGACAGGGCTCGGACAGCCCCAGCATTTT
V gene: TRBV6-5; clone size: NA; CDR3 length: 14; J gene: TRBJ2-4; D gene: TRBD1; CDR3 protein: CASNRQGARNIQYF; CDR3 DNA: TGTGCCAGCAATCGACAGGGGGCGAGGAACATTCAGTACTTC
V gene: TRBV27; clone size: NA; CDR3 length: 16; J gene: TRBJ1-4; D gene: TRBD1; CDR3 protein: CASSYLPGQSNEKLFF; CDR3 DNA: TGTGCCAGCAGTTACCTGCCGGGACAGTCTAATGAAAAACTGTTTTTT
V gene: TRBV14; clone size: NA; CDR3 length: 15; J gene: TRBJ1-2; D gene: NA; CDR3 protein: CASSQDLGGNYGYTF; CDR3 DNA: TGTGCCAGCAGCCAAGATCTGGGGGGGAACTATGGCTACACCTTC
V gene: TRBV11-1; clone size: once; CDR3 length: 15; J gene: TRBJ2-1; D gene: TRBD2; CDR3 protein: CASSSEFTSGGWVFF; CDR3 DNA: TGTGCCAGCAGCTCGGAGTTCACTAGCGGGGGATGGGTGTTCTTC
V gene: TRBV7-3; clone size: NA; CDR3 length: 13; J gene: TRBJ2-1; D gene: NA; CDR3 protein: CASSSLDGDEQFF; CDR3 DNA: TGTGCCAGCAGCTCTCTGGACGGAGATGAGCAGTTCTTC
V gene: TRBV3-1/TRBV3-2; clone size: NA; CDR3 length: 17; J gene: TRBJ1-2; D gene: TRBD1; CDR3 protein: CASSQVRTGEFNYGYTF; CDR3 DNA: TGTGCCAGCAGCCAAGTTCGGACAGGGGAATTCAACTATGGCTACACCTTC